This T cell receptor (beta chain) was identified during a study of brain T cells in children with intractable seizures. Germline V lookup: CDR1 MNHEY, CDR2 SMNVEV (reference sequence). The CDR3 spans 19 residues. Trimming removed 5 bases at V and 6 bases at J, with 29 bases between. Here immunoSEQ multiplex PCR was the method, and the copy in TCRdb shows in-frame clones only, minus some. Of 80,000 or so clones listed, roughly 91% were seen once; the top ten hold roughly 1.5%. The sequenced cases were selected for having the highest brain T cell transcript signatures. Pre-surgery treatment included at least one anti-epileptic drug.

The specimen comprised peripheral blood, sampled at surgery. The rearrangement uses TRBV27 and TRBJ2-1; a weak D match, TRBD2 (11 bases). This clonotype originated in a boy under three years old with tuberous sclerosis and intractable seizures. This CDR3 is CASSRFGTGELAGVNEQFF. In nucleotides, the CDR3 is TGTGCCAGCAGTAGGTTCGGGACAGGGGAACTAGCGGGAGTCAATGAGCAGTTCTTC.